This entry concerns a single TCR beta chain. What it recognizes is unknown. Generated by immunoSEQ multiplex PCR, the TCRdb table keeps only in-frame clones and is missing some. The sample includes about 91,000 clones, around 84% of them seen just once. This sample stems from a study of OX40 agonist ivuxolimab in advanced cancers. Study at large: Hepatocellular carcinoma, melanoma, renal cell or head and neck cancer occurred in dose-escalation patients. Previous treatment with anti-PD-1, anti-PD-L1 or anti-CTLA-4 therapy was allowed; under 50% had received some. One patient with hepatocellular carcinoma and two with cutaneous melanoma, three in all, had partial responses. General study results and limits: At doses 0.1 to 3.0 mg/kg, CD4+ and CD8+ clones expanded.

Germline V gene lookup returns CDR1 SNHLY and CDR2 FYNNEI. With 7 bases removed from V and 0 bases from J, the gap between germline ends came to 19 bases. This CDR3 has 17 residues. The sequence derives from an adult with an advanced solid tumor such as melanoma, head and neck, liver or kidney cancer. The sample in question was CD4+ or CD8+ T cells sorted from blood, obtained in a trial of the OX40 agonist ivuxolimab. The chain has TRBV2 and TRBJ2-4; unclear D gene. The CDR3 coding sequence is TGTGCCAGCACCCCGGACCGCCCCGAACTAGCCAAAAACATTCAGTACTTC. Translation gives CASTPDRPELAKNIQYF.